This is a list of T cell receptor beta chains from one sample in a study of cytomegalovirus exposure and HLA in healthy donors. Only in-frame clones appear in the TCRdb table, and some are missing; sequencing was by immunoSEQ multiplex PCR. The sample consists of under 95,000 clones, around 80% of them appearing once. The sample consisted of PBMCs. The receptors shown here come from a man in his thirties or forties in good health and CMV-seropositive. Each CDR3 is given with its conserved first and last residue. The D gene is left open where the match is weak. Not all rows give a size; the values are once, few, many and, for expanded clones, a class.

J,V,D,size,CDR3,DNA
TRBJ2-5,TRBV28,NA,few,CASSPTTGRTQYF,TGTGCCAGCAGTCCTACGACTGGTAGGACCCAGTACTTC
TRBJ1-4,TRBV7-6,NA,NA,CASSSKAGSNEKLFF,TGTGCCAGCAGTTCTAAAGCCGGGTCAAATGAAAAACTGTTTTTT
TRBJ1-1,TRBV7-8,NA,NA,CASSWVGRGAGFDTEAFF,TGTGCCAGCAGCTGGGTGGGACGGGGGGCGGGATTTGACACTGAAGCTTTCTTT
TRBJ2-2,TRBV2,TRBD2,NA,CASTLGGGTGELFF,TGTGCCAGCACGTTGGGGGGGGGAACCGGGGAGCTGTTTTTT
TRBJ2-1,TRBV6-5,TRBD2,medium-sized,CASSPGRYNEQFF,TGTGCCAGCAGTCCCGGGAGGTACAATGAGCAGTTCTTC
TRBJ2-1,TRBV29-1,TRBD1,NA,CSVGVRGTSDWQFF,TGCAGCGTTGGAGTCAGGGGGACGTCCGACTGGCAGTTCTTC
TRBJ2-6,TRBV11-2,NA,NA,CASSLMGFSGANVLTF,TGTGCCAGCAGCCTCATGGGCTTCTCTGGGGCCAACGTCCTGACTTTC
TRBJ1-1,TRBV5-1,NA,NA,CASSLRQDRGGAFF,TGCGCCAGCAGCTTGAGACAGGATAGAGGGGGAGCTTTCTTT
TRBJ2-7,TRBV11-2,NA,NA,CASSVGQSYEQYF,TGTGCCAGCAGCGTCGGACAGTCCTACGAGCAGTACTTC
TRBJ2-2,TRBV19,NA,NA,CASSSRIPNTGELFF,TGTGCCAGTAGTAGCAGGATCCCGAACACCGGGGAGCTGTTTTTT
TRBJ1-3,TRBV10-3,NA,NA,CATGQGPSGNTIYF,TGTGCCACCGGTCAGGGGCCCTCTGGAAACACCATATATTTT
TRBJ2-1,TRBV27,TRBD2,NA,CASSFSGSLDEQFF,TGTGCCAGCAGTTTTAGCGGGAGTTTAGATGAGCAGTTCTTC
TRBJ2-5,TRBV5-1,TRBD1,NA,CASSLGRGQRETQYF,TGCGCCAGCAGCTTGGGCAGGGGGCAGCGGGAGACCCAGTACTTC
TRBJ2-3,TRBV6-6,NA,medium-sized,CASRITGVRDTQYF,TGTGCCAGCAGGATCACGGGGGTAAGGGATACGCAGTATTTT
TRBJ2-3,TRBV4-2,TRBD1,NA,CASSHNWIGGKSTDTQYF,TGTGCCAGCAGCCACAATTGGATAGGGGGCAAAAGCACAGATACGCAGTATTTT
TRBJ2-3,TRBV11-2,NA,NA,CASSPSTDTQYF,TGTGCCAGCAGCCCTAGCACAGATACGCAGTATTTT
TRBJ1-5,TRBV19,TRBD1,NA,CASSIANRGGPTSNQPQHF,TGTGCCAGTAGTATAGCTAACAGGGGAGGACCTACTAGCAATCAGCCCCAGCATTTT
TRBJ1-5,TRBV6-6,NA,NA,CASSSGDGQPQHF,TGTGCCAGCAGTTCAGGGGATGGTCAGCCCCAGCATTTT
TRBJ1-2,TRBV2,TRBD1,NA,CASSEPSGQELANYGYTF,TGTGCCAGCAGTGAACCTTCGGGACAGGAGCTCGCTAACTATGGCTACACCTTC
TRBJ2-1,TRBV11-2,TRBD1,NA,CACGEGDRGYNEQFF,TGTGCCTGTGGGGAGGGGGACAGGGGATACAATGAGCAGTTCTTC
TRBJ1-2,TRBV5-1,TRBD1,NA,CASSLAETGDTFDGYTF,TGCGCCAGCAGCTTGGCCGAGACAGGGGATACCTTCGACGGCTACACCTTC
TRBJ2-3,TRBV2,TRBD1,NA,CASTRDRGTDTQYF,TGTGCCAGCACCAGGGACAGGGGCACAGATACGCAGTATTTT
TRBJ2-3,TRBV5-1,TRBD2,NA,CASSPRTSGGTDTQYF,TGCGCCAGCAGCCCGCGGACTAGCGGGGGCACAGATACGCAGTATTTT